This T cell receptor (beta chain) originates from a study of T cells in women clearing cervical HPV infection. The protocol was immunoSEQ multiplex PCR, while the TCRdb copy is restricted to in-frame clones and leaves out a portion. The specimen's table records about 30,000 clones. Of note for this clone: The read terminates 3 residues before the CDR3 end, so the remaining end is supplied by the germline J gene.

This CDR3 comprises 17 residues. The germline CDR1 and CDR2 sequences are SGHVS and FNYEAQ. What was sequenced was blood buffy coat. The chain is built from TRBV7-6 and TRBJ2-3, with a tentative D call TRBD2 (7 bases). This sequence originates from a woman between 18 and 70 years old with a cervical HPV16 infection that either progressed to CIN3+ or cleared (not recorded which). Incomplete CDR3 DNA: TGTGCCAGCGGCGCCGGGGGGCGCCCTTATAGCAATCAGCCG. Encoded protein: CASGAGGRPYSNQP. The full CDR3 protein is CASGAGGRPYSNQPQYF.